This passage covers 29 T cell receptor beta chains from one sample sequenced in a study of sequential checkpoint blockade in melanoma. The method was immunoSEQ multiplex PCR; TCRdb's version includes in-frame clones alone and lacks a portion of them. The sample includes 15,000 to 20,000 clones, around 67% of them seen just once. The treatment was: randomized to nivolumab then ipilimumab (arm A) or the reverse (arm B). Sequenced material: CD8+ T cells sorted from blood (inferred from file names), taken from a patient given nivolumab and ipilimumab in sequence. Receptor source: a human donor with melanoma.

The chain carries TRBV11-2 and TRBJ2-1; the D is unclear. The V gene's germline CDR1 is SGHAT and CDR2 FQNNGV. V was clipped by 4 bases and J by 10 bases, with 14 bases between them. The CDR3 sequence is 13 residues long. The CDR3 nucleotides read TGTGCCAGCAGCTCCTACGATCCGCGAGAGCAGTTCTTC. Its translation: CASSSYDPREQFF.

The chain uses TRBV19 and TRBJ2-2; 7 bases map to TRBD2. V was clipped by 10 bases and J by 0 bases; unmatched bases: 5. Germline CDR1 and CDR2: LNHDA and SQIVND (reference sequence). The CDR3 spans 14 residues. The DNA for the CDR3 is TGTGCCACTCCGACTAGCCCGAACACCGGGGAGCTGTTTTTT. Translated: CATPTSPNTGELFF. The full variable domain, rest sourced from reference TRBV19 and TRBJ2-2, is DGGITQSPKYLFRKEGQNVTLSCEQNLNHDAMYWYRQDPGQGLRLIYYSQIVNDFQKGDIAEGYSVSREKKESFPLTVTSAQKNPTAFYLCATPTSPNTGELFFGEGSRLTVL.

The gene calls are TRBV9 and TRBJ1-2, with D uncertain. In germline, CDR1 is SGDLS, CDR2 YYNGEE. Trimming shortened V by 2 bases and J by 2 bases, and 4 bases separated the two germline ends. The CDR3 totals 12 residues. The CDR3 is CASSVPNYGYTF. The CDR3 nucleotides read TGTGCCAGCAGCGTCCCAAACTATGGCTACACCTTC.

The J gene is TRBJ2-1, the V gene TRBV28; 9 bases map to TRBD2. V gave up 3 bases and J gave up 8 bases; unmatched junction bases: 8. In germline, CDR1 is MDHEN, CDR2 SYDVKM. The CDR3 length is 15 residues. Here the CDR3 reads CASSFGGRARDEQFF. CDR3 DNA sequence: TGTGCCAGCAGTTTTGGCGGGAGGGCCAGGGATGAGCAGTTCTTC.

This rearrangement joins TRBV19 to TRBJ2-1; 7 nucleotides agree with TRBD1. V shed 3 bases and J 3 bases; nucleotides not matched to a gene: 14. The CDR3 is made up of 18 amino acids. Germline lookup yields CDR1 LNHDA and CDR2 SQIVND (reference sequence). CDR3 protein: CASSINGPPGGYYNEQFF. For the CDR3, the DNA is TGTGCCAGTAGTATTAACGGCCCGCCAGGGGGATACTACAATGAGCAGTTCTTC.

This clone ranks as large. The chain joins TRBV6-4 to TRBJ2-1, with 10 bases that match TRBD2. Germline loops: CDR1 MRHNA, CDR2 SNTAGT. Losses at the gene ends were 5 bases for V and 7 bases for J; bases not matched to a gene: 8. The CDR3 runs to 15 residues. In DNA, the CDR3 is TGTGCCAGCAGTTCTCTAGCGGGGGAGGGGAATGAGCAGTTCTTC. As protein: CASSSLAGEGNEQFF.

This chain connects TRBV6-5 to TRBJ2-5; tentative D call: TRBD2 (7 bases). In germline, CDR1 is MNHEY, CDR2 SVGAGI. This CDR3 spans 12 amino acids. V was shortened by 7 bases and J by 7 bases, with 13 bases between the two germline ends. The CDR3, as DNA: TGTGCCAGCACTTGGGAGGGGGGGACCCAGTACTTC. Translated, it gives CASTWEGGTQYF.

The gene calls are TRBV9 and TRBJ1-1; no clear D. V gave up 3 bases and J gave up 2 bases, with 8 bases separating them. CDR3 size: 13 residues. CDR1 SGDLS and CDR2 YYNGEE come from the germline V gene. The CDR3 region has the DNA TGTGCCAGCAGCGCCTTCCTTAACACTGAAGCTTTCTTT. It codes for CASSAFLNTEAFF.

CDR3 bases: TGTGCCAGCAGCGCAGGGCAGGGGAGAGAGGGGTCCTACGAGCAGTACTTC. Protein product: CASSAGQGREGSYEQYF. This chain links TRBV7-9 with TRBJ2-7, with a weak D call TRBD1 (6 bases). Germline CDR1 SEHNR, CDR2 FQNEAQ (reference sequence). Trimming took off 5 bases at V and 1 base at J, with 21 bases between the two ends. This CDR3 is built from 17 residues.

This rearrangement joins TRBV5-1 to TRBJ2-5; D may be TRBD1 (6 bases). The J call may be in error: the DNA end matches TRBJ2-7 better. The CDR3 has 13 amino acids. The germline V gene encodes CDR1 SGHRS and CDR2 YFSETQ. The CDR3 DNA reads TGCGCCAGCAGTTGGGACAAAACCTACGAGCAGTACTTC. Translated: CASSWDKTYEQYF.

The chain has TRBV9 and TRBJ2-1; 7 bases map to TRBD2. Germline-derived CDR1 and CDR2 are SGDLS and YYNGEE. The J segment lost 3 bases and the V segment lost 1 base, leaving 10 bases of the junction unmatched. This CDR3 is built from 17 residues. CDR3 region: CASSVFVGGRGYNEQFF. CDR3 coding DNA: TGTGCCAGCAGCGTATTCGTGGGCGGGAGAGGCTACAATGAGCAGTTCTTC.

CDR3 sequence (DNA): TGTGCCAGCAGTTACTCAGCGGGAGGTGGGGAGCTGTTTTTT. This sequence encodes CASSYSAGGGELFF. The chain is built from TRBV6-5 and TRBJ2-2; TRBD2 matches 9 bases. CDR3 length: 14 residues. CDR1 and CDR2 from the germline V gene are MNHEY and SVGAGI. The trim removed 0 bases at V and 8 bases at J, leaving 1 base unmatched.

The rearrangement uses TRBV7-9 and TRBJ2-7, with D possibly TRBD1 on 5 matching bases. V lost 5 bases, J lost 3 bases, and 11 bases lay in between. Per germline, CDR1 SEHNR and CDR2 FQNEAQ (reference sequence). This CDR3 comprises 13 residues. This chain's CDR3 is CASSRRDSYEQYF. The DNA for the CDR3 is TGTGCCAGCAGCCGAAGAGACAGCTACGAGCAGTACTTC.

The CDR3 DNA follows: TGTGCCACCAGCAGAGATGGCGCGGGCTCTGGGGCCAACGTCCTGACTTTC. It codes for CATSRDGAGSGANVLTF. The chain is built from TRBV15 and TRBJ2-6, with D perhaps matching TRBD2 (5 bases). The CDR3 is 17 residues long. Germline assignment: CDR1 LNHNV and CDR2 YYDKDF (reference sequence). Deletions cut 0 bases from V and 0 bases from J, with 9 bases between. The whole variable domain, filled in from reference TRBV15 and TRBJ2-6, reads DAMVIQNPRYQVTQFGKPVTLSCSQTLNHNVMYWYQQKSSQAPKLLFHYYDKDFNNEADTPDNFQSRRPNTSFCFLDIRSPGLGDTAMYLCATSRDGAGSGANVLTFGAGSRLTVL.

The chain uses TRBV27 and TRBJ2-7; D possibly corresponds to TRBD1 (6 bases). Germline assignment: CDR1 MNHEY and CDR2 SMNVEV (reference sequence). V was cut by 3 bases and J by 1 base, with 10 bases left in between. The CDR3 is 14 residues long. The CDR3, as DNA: TGTGCCAGCAGTTTGGTACAGGGATCCTACGAGCAGTACTTC. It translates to CASSLVQGSYEQYF.

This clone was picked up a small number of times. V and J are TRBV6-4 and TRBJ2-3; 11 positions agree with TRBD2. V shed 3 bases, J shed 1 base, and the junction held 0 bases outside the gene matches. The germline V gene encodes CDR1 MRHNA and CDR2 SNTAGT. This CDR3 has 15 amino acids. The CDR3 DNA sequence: TGTGCCAGCAGTGAGACTAGCGGGGGCACAGATACGCAGTATTTT. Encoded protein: CASSETSGGTDTQYF.

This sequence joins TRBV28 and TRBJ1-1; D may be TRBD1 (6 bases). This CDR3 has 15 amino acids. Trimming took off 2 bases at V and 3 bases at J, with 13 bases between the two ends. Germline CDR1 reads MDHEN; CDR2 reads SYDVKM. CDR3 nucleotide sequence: TGTGCCAGCAGTTTAACCCCGGACAGTCACACTGAAGCTTTCTTT. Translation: CASSLTPDSHTEAFF.

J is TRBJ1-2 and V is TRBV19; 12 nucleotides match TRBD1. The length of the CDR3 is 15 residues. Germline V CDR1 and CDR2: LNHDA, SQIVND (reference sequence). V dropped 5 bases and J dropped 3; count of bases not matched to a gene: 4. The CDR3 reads CASSGTGGSDYGYTF. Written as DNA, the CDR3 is TGTGCCAGTAGTGGGACAGGGGGCTCAGACTATGGCTACACCTTC.

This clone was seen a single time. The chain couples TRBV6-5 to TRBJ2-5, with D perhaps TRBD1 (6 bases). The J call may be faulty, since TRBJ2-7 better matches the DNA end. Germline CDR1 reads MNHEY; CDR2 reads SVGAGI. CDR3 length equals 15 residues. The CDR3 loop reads CASQTYWTDSYEQYF. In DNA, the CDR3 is TGTGCCAGCCAAACCTACTGGACAGACTCCTACGAGCAGTACTTC.

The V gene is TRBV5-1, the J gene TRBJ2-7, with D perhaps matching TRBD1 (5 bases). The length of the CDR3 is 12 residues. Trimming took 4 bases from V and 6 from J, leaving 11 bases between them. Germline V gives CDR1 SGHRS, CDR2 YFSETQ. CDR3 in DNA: TGCGCCAGCAGCCCTGGGGCAGGCGAGCAGTACTTC. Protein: CASSPGAGEQYF.

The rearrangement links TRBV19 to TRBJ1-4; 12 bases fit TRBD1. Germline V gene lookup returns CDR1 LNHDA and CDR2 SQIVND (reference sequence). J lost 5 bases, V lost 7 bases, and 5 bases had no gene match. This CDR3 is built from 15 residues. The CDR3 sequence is CASKGQGAYNEKLFF. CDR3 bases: TGTGCCAGTAAGGGACAGGGGGCCTACAATGAAAAACTGTTTTTT.

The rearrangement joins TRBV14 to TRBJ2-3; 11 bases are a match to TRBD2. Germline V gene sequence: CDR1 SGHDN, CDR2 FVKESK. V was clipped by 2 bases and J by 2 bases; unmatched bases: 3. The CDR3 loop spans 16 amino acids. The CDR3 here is CASSQLAGGYTDTQYF. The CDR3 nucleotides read TGTGCCAGCAGCCAACTAGCGGGGGGTTACACAGATACGCAGTATTTT.

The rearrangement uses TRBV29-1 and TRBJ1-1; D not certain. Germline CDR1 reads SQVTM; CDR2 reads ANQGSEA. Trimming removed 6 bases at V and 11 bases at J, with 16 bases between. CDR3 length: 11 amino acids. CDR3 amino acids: CSVGPGGWAFF. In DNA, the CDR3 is TGCAGCGTCGGTCCGGGAGGGTGGGCTTTCTTT. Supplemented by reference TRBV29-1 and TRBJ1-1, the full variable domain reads SAVISQKPSRDICQRGTSLTIQCQVDSQVTMMFWYRQQPGQSLTLIATANQGSEATYESGFVIDKFPISRPNLTFSTLTVSNMSPEDSSIYLCSVGPGGWAFFGQGTRLTVV.

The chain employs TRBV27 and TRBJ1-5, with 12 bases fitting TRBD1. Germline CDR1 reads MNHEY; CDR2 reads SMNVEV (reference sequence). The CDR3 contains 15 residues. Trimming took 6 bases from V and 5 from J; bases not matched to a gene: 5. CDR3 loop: CASSEGTGGHQPQHF. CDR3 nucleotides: TGTGCCAGCAGCGAAGGGACAGGGGGCCATCAGCCCCAGCATTTT.

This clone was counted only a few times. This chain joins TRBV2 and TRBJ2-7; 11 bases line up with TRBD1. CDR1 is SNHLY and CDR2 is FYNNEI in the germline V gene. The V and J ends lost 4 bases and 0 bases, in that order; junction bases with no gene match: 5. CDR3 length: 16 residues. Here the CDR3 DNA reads TGTGCCAGCAGTGGCCGAGGGACAGGGGGCTCCTACGAGCAGTACTTC. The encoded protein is CASSGRGTGGSYEQYF.

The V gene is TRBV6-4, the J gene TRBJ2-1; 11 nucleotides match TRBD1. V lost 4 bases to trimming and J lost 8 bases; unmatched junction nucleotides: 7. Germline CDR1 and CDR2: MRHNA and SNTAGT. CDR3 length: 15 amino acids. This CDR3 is CASSAGTGGHDEQFF. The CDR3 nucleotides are TGTGCCAGCAGTGCCGGGACAGGGGGGCATGATGAGCAGTTCTTC.

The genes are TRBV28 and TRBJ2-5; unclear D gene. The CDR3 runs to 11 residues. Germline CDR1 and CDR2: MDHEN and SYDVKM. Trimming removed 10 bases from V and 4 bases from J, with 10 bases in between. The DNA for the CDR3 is TGTGCCATCGCGGATCTAGAGACCCAGTACTTC. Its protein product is CAIADLETQYF.

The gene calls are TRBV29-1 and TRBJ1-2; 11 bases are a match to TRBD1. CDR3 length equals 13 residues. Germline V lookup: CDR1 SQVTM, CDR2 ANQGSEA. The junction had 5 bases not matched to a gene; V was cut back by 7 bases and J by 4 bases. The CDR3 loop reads CSGPGTGGYGYTF. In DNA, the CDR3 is TGCAGCGGACCCGGGACAGGGGGCTATGGCTACACCTTC. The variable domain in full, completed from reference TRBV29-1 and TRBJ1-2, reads SAVISQKPSRDICQRGTSLTIQCQVDSQVTMMFWYRQQPGQSLTLIATANQGSEATYESGFVIDKFPISRPNLTFSTLTVSNMSPEDSSIYLCSGPGTGGYGYTFGSGTRLTVV.

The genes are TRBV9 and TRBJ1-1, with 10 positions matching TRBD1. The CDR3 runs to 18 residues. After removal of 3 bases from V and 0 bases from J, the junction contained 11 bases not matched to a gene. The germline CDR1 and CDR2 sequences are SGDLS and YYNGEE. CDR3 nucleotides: TGTGCCAGCAGCGCCGTTGGACAGGGGGTTCCCATGAACACTGAAGCTTTCTTT. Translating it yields CASSAVGQGVPMNTEAFF.